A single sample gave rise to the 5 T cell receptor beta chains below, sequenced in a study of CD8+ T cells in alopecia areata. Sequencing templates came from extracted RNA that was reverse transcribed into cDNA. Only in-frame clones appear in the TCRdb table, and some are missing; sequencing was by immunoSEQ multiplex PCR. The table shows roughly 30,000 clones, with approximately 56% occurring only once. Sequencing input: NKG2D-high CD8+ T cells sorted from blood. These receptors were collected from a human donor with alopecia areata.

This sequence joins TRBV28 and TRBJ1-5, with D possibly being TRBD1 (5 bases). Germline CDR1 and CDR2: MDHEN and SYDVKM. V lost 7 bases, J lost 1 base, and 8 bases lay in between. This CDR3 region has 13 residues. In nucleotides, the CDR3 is TGTGCCAGCACGGGACCCAGCAATCAGCCCCAGCATTTT. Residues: CASTGPSNQPQHF.

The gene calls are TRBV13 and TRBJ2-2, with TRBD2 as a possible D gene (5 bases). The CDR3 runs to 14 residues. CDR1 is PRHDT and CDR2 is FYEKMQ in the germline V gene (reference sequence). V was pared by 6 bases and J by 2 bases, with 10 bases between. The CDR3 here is CASSQSGNTGELFF. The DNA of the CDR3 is TGTGCCAGCAGTCAGAGCGGAAACACCGGGGAGCTGTTTTTT. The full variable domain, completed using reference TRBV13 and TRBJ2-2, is AAGVIQSPRHLIKEKRETATLKCYPIPRHDTVYWYQQGPGQDPQFLISFYEKMQSDKGSIPDRFSAQQFSDYHSELNMSSLELGDSALYFCASSQSGNTGELFFGEGSRLTVL.

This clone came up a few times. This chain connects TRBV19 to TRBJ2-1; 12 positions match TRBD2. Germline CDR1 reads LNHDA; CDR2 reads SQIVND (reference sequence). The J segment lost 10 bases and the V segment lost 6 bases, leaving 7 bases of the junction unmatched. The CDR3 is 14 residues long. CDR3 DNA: TGTGCCAGTAGCCGACTAGCGGGAGTTTTGGAGCAGTTCTTC. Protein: CASSRLAGVLEQFF.

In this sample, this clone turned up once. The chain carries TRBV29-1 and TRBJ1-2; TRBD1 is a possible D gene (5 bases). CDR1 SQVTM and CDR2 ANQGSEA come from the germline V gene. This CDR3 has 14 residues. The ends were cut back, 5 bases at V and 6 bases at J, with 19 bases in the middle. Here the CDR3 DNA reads TGCAGCGTTTTGGGGGAGGAGGTGGAGAATGGCTACACCTTC. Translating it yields CSVLGEEVENGYTF.

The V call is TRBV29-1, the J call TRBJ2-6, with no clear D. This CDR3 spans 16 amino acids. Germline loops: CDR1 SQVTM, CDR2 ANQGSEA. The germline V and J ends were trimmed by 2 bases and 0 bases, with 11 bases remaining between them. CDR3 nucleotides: TGCAGCGTTGAATACAGTTTCTTCTCTGGGGCCAACGTCCTGACTTTC. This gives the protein CSVEYSFFSGANVLTF.